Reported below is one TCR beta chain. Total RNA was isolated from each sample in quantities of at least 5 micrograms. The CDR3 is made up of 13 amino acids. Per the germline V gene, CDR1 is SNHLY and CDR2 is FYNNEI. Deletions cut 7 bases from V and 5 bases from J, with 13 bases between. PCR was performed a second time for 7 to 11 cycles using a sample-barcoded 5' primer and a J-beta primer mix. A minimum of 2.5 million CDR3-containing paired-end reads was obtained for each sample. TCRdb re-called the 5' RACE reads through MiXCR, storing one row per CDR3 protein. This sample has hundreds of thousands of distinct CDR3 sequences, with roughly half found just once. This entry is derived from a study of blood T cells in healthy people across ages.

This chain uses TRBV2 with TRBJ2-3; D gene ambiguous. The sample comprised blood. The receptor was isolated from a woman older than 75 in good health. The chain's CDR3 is CASKSDPEDTQYF. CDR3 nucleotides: TGTGCCAGCAAAAGCGACCCTGAAGATACGCAGTATTTT.